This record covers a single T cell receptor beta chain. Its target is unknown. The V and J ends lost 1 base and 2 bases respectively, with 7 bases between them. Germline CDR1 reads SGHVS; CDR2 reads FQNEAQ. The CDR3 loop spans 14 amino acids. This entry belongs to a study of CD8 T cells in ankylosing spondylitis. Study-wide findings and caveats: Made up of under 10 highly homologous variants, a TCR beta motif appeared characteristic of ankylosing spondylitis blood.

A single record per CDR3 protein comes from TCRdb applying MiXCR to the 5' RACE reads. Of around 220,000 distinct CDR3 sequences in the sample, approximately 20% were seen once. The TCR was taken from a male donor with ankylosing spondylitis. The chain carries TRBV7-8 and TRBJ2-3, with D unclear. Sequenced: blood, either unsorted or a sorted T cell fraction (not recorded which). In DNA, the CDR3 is TGTGCCAGCAGCTTAGGGGGTTACACAGATACGCAGTATTTT. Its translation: CASSLGGYTDTQYF.